The next 17 T cell receptor beta chains were all read from a single sample in a study of OX40 agonist ivuxolimab in advanced cancers. Some clones are missing from TCRdb's copy, which holds only in-frame ones; the method was immunoSEQ multiplex PCR. The sample contains about 10,000 clones, roughly two thirds of which appear only once. This sample comprised CD4+ or CD8+ T cells sorted from blood, obtained in a trial of the OX40 agonist ivuxolimab. The receptors stem from an adult with an advanced solid tumor such as melanoma, head and neck, liver or kidney cancer.

V is TRBV7-9 and J is TRBJ2-5, with TRBD2 matching over 15 bases. V was clipped by 6 bases and J by 3 bases; unmatched bases: 8. The germline V gene has CDR1 SEHNR and CDR2 FQNEAQ (reference sequence). The CDR3 spans 17 residues. The CDR3 DNA follows: TGTGCCAGCAGTCGGACTAGCGGGAGGGGGTCCAAAGAGACCCAGTACTTC. Encoded protein: CASSRTSGRGSKETQYF.

The V call is TRBV27, the J call TRBJ2-1; 14 bases map to TRBD2. CDR3 length: 18 amino acids. The germline V gene has CDR1 MNHEY and CDR2 SMNVEV (reference sequence). Unmatched junction bases numbered 5, after V lost 4 bases and J lost 0 bases. CDR3 nucleotide sequence: TGTGCCAGCAGTTGGGGGACTAGCGGGAGAGGCTCCTACAATGAGCAGTTCTTC. Its protein is CASSWGTSGRGSYNEQFF.

By proportion, this clone is medium-sized. J is TRBJ2-7 and V is TRBV30; D may correspond to TRBD1 or TRBD2 (5 bases each). Germline V lookup: CDR1 GTSNPN, CDR2 SVGIG (reference sequence). Trimming shortened V by 8 bases and J by 2 bases, and 22 bases separated the two germline ends. This CDR3 contains 15 residues. The CDR3 sequence: CALGSARDGAYEQYF. CDR3 nucleotide sequence: TGTGCCCTGGGTAGCGCTCGGGACGGCGCCTACGAGCAGTACTTC.

The CDR3 region is CASGPPTGVSNYGYTF. CDR3 nucleotide sequence: TGTGCTAGTGGGCCCCCCACGGGCGTTTCTAACTATGGCTACACCTTC. The chain links TRBV12-5 to TRBJ1-2; D is undetermined. The V and J ends lost 6 bases and 0 bases respectively, with 17 bases between them. There are 16 residues in the CDR3. Germline V gene data show CDR1 as LGHNT and CDR2 as FRNRAP. Looking up the rest from reference TRBV12-5 and TRBJ1-2 gives the full variable domain: DARVTQTPRHKVTEMGQEVTMRCQPILGHNTVFWYRQTMMQGLELLAYFRNRAPLDDSGMPKDRFSAEMPDATLATLKIQPSEPRDSAVYFCASGPPTGVSNYGYTFGSGTRLTVV.

This clone counts as medium-sized. The CDR3 region is CASREIAGFTDTQYF. In DNA form, the CDR3 reads TGTGCCAGCAGAGAAATAGCGGGCTTCACAGATACGCAGTATTTT. This chain joins TRBV11-2 and TRBJ2-3, with 7 bases fitting TRBD2. Germline V gene lookup returns CDR1 SGHAT and CDR2 FQNNGV. The CDR3 runs to 15 residues. Trimming removed 6 bases from V and 2 bases from J; junction bases left unmatched: 8.

V gene TRBV2 combines with J gene TRBJ1-2; D is ambiguous. V shed 2 bases and J shed 5 bases, with 12 bases lying between them. This CDR3 has 14 amino acids. In germline, CDR1 is SNHLY, CDR2 FYNNEI. The CDR3 region is CASSEILPAYGYTF. The CDR3 bases are TGTGCCAGCAGTGAAATACTCCCCGCGTATGGCTACACCTTC.

The chain carries TRBV27 and TRBJ2-3; maybe TRBD2 (5 bases). The CDR3 is made up of 15 amino acids. Deletions cut 6 bases from V and 2 bases from J, with 15 bases between. Germline values: CDR1 MNHEY, CDR2 SMNVEV (reference sequence). CDR3 coding DNA: TGTGCCAGCAGGCGGGCCGGCGGCTACACAGATACGCAGTATTTT. This codes for CASRRAGGYTDTQYF.

Here the CDR3 DNA reads TGTGCCAGCAGCCCACTGGGAGAGTACGAGCAGTACTTC. Translating gives CASSPLGEYEQYF. V usage is TRBV7-9 and J usage is TRBJ2-7, with a tentative D call TRBD2 (5 bases). The CDR3 runs to 13 residues. V gave up 5 bases and J gave up 4 bases, with 12 bases separating them. Germline assignment: CDR1 SEHNR and CDR2 FQNEAQ (reference sequence).

CDR3 coding DNA: TGTGCCAGCAGTTCCGGGACAGGGGTTTCCTACGAGCAGTACTTC. This encodes CASSSGTGVSYEQYF. The V and J genes are TRBV7-8 and TRBJ2-7; 10 bases match TRBD1. This CDR3 is 15 amino acids long. Germline values: CDR1 SGHVS, CDR2 FQNEAQ. Germline trimming cut 6 bases from V and 1 base from J; bases unmatched to any gene: 6.

V gene TRBV14 combines with J gene TRBJ2-7, with D hard to call. This CDR3 is built from 12 residues. Germline assignment: CDR1 SGHDN and CDR2 FVKESK. The V and J ends lost 4 bases and 5 bases respectively, with 9 bases between them. In DNA form, the CDR3 reads TGTGCCAGCAGCCCTCTTGGGCACGAGCAGTACTTC. Translation: CASSPLGHEQYF.

The V call is TRBV28, the J call TRBJ2-1; D ambiguous. V lost 6 bases, J lost 6 bases, and 9 bases lay in between. Germline loops: CDR1 MDHEN, CDR2 SYDVKM. CDR3 length: 12 amino acids. The CDR3 loop is CASSLQINEQFF. In DNA form, the CDR3 reads TGTGCCAGCAGCCTACAGATCAATGAGCAGTTCTTC.

This clone was observed a few times. V and J are TRBV9 and TRBJ2-1; D gene ambiguous. The germline V and J ends were trimmed by 0 bases and 6 bases, with 7 bases remaining between them. Germline values: CDR1 SGDLS, CDR2 YYNGEE. The CDR3 extends over 13 amino acids. CDR3 loop: CASSVDSPNEQFF. CDR3 sequence (DNA): TGTGCCAGCAGCGTAGACTCCCCCAATGAGCAGTTCTTC.

This clone was detected only a few times. This chain connects TRBV5-1 to TRBJ2-7, with D unresolved. The CDR3 is 13 amino acids. Trimming left V 1 base short and J 3 bases short, with 8 bases between. Germline V gene lookup returns CDR1 SGHRS and CDR2 YFSETQ. CDR3 sequence reads: CASSLQGIYEQYF. The CDR3 DNA is TGCGCCAGCAGCTTGCAAGGGATCTACGAGCAGTACTTC.

This clone was detected only a few times. This chain links TRBV2 with TRBJ2-3; D remains unclear. The germline V gene has CDR1 SNHLY and CDR2 FYNNEI. The CDR3 is made up of 15 amino acids. Trimming removed 6 bases at V and 0 bases at J, with 13 bases between. In DNA, the CDR3 is TGTGCCAGCAGCCCCCATCCTAAGAGCACAGATACGCAGTATTTT. This sequence encodes CASSPHPKSTDTQYF.

This chain connects TRBV27 to TRBJ1-1, with D perhaps TRBD1 (5 bases). CDR1 is MNHEY and CDR2 is SMNVEV in the germline V gene (reference sequence). This CDR3 has 12 residues. The V end was cut by 10 bases, the J end by 1 base, with 10 bases between. As DNA, the CDR3 is TGTGCCATCATGGGGGAGAACACTGAAGCTTTCTTT. Its translation: CAIMGENTEAFF.

This clone was counted a few times. J is TRBJ2-6 and V is TRBV9; D call uncertain. V gave up 3 bases and J gave up 0 bases, with 7 bases separating them. Germline assignment: CDR1 SGDLS and CDR2 YYNGEE. The CDR3 consists of 15 residues. CDR3 bases: TGTGCCAGCAGCGCCTGGGGCTCTGGGGCCAACGTCCTGACTTTC. This encodes CASSAWGSGANVLTF. Filled out from reference TRBV9 and TRBJ2-6, the complete variable domain reads DSGVTQTPKHLITATGQRVTLRCSPRSGDLSVYWYQQSLDQGLQFLIQYYNGEERAKGNILERFSAQQFPDLHSELNLSSLELGDSALYFCASSAWGSGANVLTFGAGSRLTVL.

This clone has only one observation. The rearrangement joins TRBV5-1 to TRBJ2-1, with 10 positions matching TRBD2. The CDR3 length is 17 residues. Germline CDR1 is SGHRS and CDR2 is YFSETQ. V shed 3 bases, J shed 4 bases, and the junction held 10 bases outside the gene matches. CDR3 in amino acids: CASSYSEKREGYNEQFF. The CDR3 nucleotides are TGCGCCAGCAGCTATTCCGAGAAGCGGGAGGGTTACAATGAGCAGTTCTTC.